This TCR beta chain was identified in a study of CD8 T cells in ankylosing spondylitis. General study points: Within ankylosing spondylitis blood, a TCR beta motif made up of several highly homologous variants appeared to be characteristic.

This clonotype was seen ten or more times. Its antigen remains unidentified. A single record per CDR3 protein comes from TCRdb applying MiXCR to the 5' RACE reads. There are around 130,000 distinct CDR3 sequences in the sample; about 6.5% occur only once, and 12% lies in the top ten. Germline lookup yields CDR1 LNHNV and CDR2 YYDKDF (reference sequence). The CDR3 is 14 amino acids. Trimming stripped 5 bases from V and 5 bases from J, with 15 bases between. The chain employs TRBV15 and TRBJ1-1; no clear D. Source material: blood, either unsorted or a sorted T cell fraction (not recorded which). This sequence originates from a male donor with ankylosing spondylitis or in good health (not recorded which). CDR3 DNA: TGTGCCACCAGCGAGCATTGGGAGGAGACTGAAGCTTTCTTT. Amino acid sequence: CATSEHWEETEAFF.